These 22 T cell receptor beta chains were all obtained from the same sample, sequenced in a study of response to subunit inactivated influenza vaccine. TCRdb redid the calling of the RT-PCR reads with MiXCR, one entry per CDR3 protein. Among 450,000 to 700,000 distinct CDR3 sequences listed, about 14% were seen once. Sequenced here: PBMCs from blood, sampled 11 to 12 days after vaccination. Receptors originate from a man in his fifties or sixties who received an inactivated influenza vaccine.

The chain employs TRBV15 and TRBJ2-1; TRBD1 matches 11 bases. Germline lookup yields CDR1 LNHNV and CDR2 YYDKDF (reference sequence). CDR3 size: 16 residues. The V segment lost 2 bases and the J segment 4 bases; nucleotides outside the gene matches: 4. CDR3 sequence reads: CATSRIGTGGYNEQFF. The DNA for the CDR3 is TGTGCCACCAGCAGAATAGGGACAGGGGGGTACAATGAGCAGTTCTTC.

J is TRBJ2-1 and V is TRBV2; 7 nucleotides match TRBD2. V dropped 7 bases and J dropped 2; count of bases not matched to a gene: 8. Germline V gene lookup returns CDR1 SNHLY and CDR2 FYNNEI. CDR3 size: 15 residues. CDR3 sequence: CASKPGTTPYNEQFF. CDR3 in DNA: TGTGCCAGCAAGCCCGGGACTACACCCTACAATGAGCAGTTCTTC.

This clonotype was seen just once. This chain uses TRBV12-5 with TRBJ2-1, with D uncertain. The germline gives CDR1 LGHNT, CDR2 FRNRAP. The CDR3 consists of 13 residues. Trimming cost V 5 bases and J 9 bases, with 14 bases left between them. The CDR3 DNA follows: TGTGCTAGTGGTCATTCTGGGCGGACTGAGCAGTTCTTC. Amino acids: CASGHSGRTEQFF.

This clonotype was recorded a few times. V gene TRBV6-5 combines with J gene TRBJ2-1; D might be TRBD1 or TRBD2, each matching 5 bases. Germline values: CDR1 MNHEY, CDR2 SVGAGI. There are 17 residues in the CDR3. V lost 2 bases and J lost 4, with 18 bases in between. CDR3 nucleotides: TGTGCCAGCAGTTACGGGGTACCGGGACCAATTTACAATGAGCAGTTCTTC. Protein sequence: CASSYGVPGPIYNEQFF.

This clonotype has more than one count but fewer than ten. The CDR3 protein is CASSDTGLGGNSPLHF. The CDR3 DNA reads as TGTGCCAGCAGCGACACAGGCCTGGGTGGCAATTCACCCCTCCACTTT. This chain joins TRBV7-9 and TRBJ1-6; D possibly corresponds to TRBD1 (5 bases). This CDR3 contains 16 residues. Germline assignment: CDR1 SEHNR and CDR2 FQNEAQ (reference sequence). Trimming removed 5 bases at V and 7 bases at J, with 18 bases between.

This clonotype turned up a few times. The rearrangement uses TRBV3-1 and TRBJ2-1, with 9 bases aligning to TRBD2. J lost 10 bases, V lost 1 base, and 2 bases had no gene match. Per germline, CDR1 LGHDT and CDR2 YNNKEL (reference sequence). The CDR3 has 13 amino acids. The CDR3 DNA follows: TGTGCCAGCAGCCAAGTGCTAGCGGGAGAGCAGTTCTTC. This encodes CASSQVLAGEQFF.

The V call is TRBV12-3 or TRBV12-4, the J call TRBJ1-2, with TRBD1 identical over 12 bases. The J segment lost 0 bases and the V segment lost 10 bases, leaving 12 bases of the junction unmatched. This CDR3 has 17 residues. The CDR3 spells CATRLRDRGPTNYGYTF. In nucleotides, the CDR3 is TGTGCCACTCGCCTTCGGGACAGGGGGCCGACTAACTATGGCTACACCTTC.

This clonotype occurred a few times. This sequence joins TRBV15 and TRBJ1-1; D not resolved. The CDR3 covers 15 residues. V lost 3 bases to trimming and J lost 2 bases, with 13 bases between them. Germline CDR1 reads LNHNV; CDR2 reads YYDKDF (reference sequence). CDR3 protein: CATSRDHSINTEAFF. CDR3 nucleotide sequence: TGTGCCACCAGCAGGGATCACTCAATTAACACTGAAGCTTTCTTT.

The rearrangement uses TRBV19 and TRBJ1-5; TRBD1 agrees at 7 bases. The germline CDR1 and CDR2 sequences are LNHDA and SQIVND (reference sequence). The CDR3 is 15 amino acids. V gave up 5 bases and J gave up 0 bases; unmatched junction bases: 4. The CDR3 nucleotides are TGTGCCAGTAGTCCCGGGACAGTTAGCAATCAGCCCCAGCATTTT. Protein product: CASSPGTVSNQPQHF.

This clonotype was counted only a few times. J is TRBJ1-4 and V is TRBV28, with D tentatively TRBD1 (5 bases). Germline values: CDR1 MDHEN, CDR2 SYDVKM. This CDR3 spans 14 amino acids. V was shortened by 5 bases and J by 3 bases, with 10 bases between the two germline ends. The CDR3 DNA follows: TGTGCCAGCAGTATAGGGGCGGCTAATGAAAAACTGTTTTTT. This gives the protein CASSIGAANEKLFF. The full variable domain, its missing parts supplied by reference TRBV28 and TRBJ1-4, is DVKVTQSSRYLVKRTGEKVFLECVQDMDHENMFWYRQDPGLGLRLIYFSYDVKMKEKGDIPEGYSVSREKKERFSLILESASTNQTSMYLCASSIGAANEKLFFGSGTQLSVL.

This clonotype was seen repeatedly, ten times or more. Here the CDR3 DNA reads TGTGCCAGCAGTCTGGACGGGGTGAGAACTGAAGCTTTCTTT. Its protein is CASSLDGVRTEAFF. The chain joins TRBV6-1 to TRBJ1-1; D not certain. Trimming shortened V by 5 bases and J by 5 bases, and 15 bases separated the two germline ends. The CDR3 runs 14 residues. Germline assignment: CDR1 MNHNS and CDR2 SASEGT.

This clonotype has only one observation. The V and J genes are TRBV27 and TRBJ1-5; D is unclear. Trimming took 0 bases from V and 0 from J, leaving 12 bases between them. The V gene's germline CDR1 is MNHEY and CDR2 SMNVEV (reference sequence). CDR3 length equals 17 residues. CDR3 amino acids: CASSLSPTLNSNQPQHF. CDR3 DNA sequence: TGTGCCAGCAGTTTATCTCCGACACTAAATAGCAATCAGCCCCAGCATTTT.

Here the CDR3 reads CASSRLEAVDTQYF. CDR3 sequence (DNA): TGCGCCAGCAGTCGACTGGAGGCCGTAGATACGCAGTATTTT. The chain is built from TRBV4-1 and TRBJ2-3, with D tentatively TRBD2 (5 bases). Germline CDR1 reads MGHRA; CDR2 reads YSYEKL. This CDR3 comprises 14 residues. Trimming cost V 6 bases and J 5 bases, with 15 bases left between them.

This clonotype showed up just a few times. J is TRBJ2-3 and V is TRBV19; D gene ambiguous. This CDR3 contains 14 residues. The V gene's germline CDR1 is LNHDA and CDR2 SQIVND (reference sequence). V gave up 3 bases and J gave up 0 bases, with 7 bases separating them. CDR3 amino acids: CASSISASTDTQYF. The CDR3 DNA reads as TGTGCCAGTAGTATTAGTGCGAGCACAGATACGCAGTATTTT.

Ten or more counts support this clonotype. The chain employs TRBV20-1 and TRBJ2-4; no definite D call. There are 11 residues in the CDR3. V was clipped by 1 base and J by 7 bases, with 5 bases between them. The germline V gene encodes CDR1 DFQATT and CDR2 SNEGSKA (reference sequence). CDR3 in DNA: TGCAGTGCTAGAGGTCCCAACATTCAGTACTTC. This sequence encodes CSARGPNIQYF.

The chain recombines TRBV7-2 with TRBJ2-3, with D perhaps matching TRBD2 (5 bases). V was pared by 1 base and J by 7 bases, with 12 bases between. The CDR3 loop spans 14 amino acids. The germline CDR1 and CDR2 sequences are SGHTA and FQGNSA. The CDR3 is CASSLGLQVHTQYF. CDR3 DNA sequence: TGTGCCAGCAGCTTAGGACTACAAGTCCATACGCAGTATTTT.

This clonotype showed up just a few times. This sequence joins TRBV7-2 and TRBJ1-6, with 9 nucleotides matching TRBD1. CDR3 length equals 15 residues. V dropped 1 base and J dropped 10; count of bases not matched to a gene: 5. Germline V gene lookup returns CDR1 SGHTA and CDR2 FQGNSA. The chain's CDR3 is CASSLDFTGGSPLHF. As DNA, the CDR3 is TGTGCCAGCAGCTTAGATTTTACAGGGGGCTCACCCCTCCACTTT.

This clonotype was observed a few times. V usage is TRBV4-1 and J usage is TRBJ2-5; D is uncertain. CDR3 length equals 13 residues. The V end lost 3 bases, the J end lost 5 bases, and 10 bases lay between the germline ends. Germline V lookup: CDR1 MGHRA, CDR2 YSYEKL. The CDR3 DNA reads TGCGCCAGCAGCCAGGCATCATCTGAGACCCAGTACTTC. This encodes CASSQASSETQYF.

The rearrangement uses TRBV28 and TRBJ2-1, with 12 nucleotides matching TRBD2. The V segment lost 3 bases and the J segment 9 bases; nucleotides outside the gene matches: 6. This CDR3 region has 15 residues. Germline lookup yields CDR1 MDHEN and CDR2 SYDVKM. In nucleotides, the CDR3 is TGTGCCAGCAGTTTTACGACTAGCGGGGGCCTTGAGCAGTTCTTC. Translating it yields CASSFTTSGGLEQFF.

This clonotype was counted only a few times. The CDR3 protein is CASSLAPGGGHYGYTF. Written as DNA, the CDR3 is TGTGCCAGCAGTTTAGCCCCCGGCGGGGGCCACTATGGCTACACCTTC. V is TRBV12-3 or TRBV12-4 and J is TRBJ1-2, with a weak D call TRBD1 (6 bases). The CDR3 has 16 amino acids. V dropped 0 bases and J dropped 3 bases, with 14 bases sitting between them.

This clonotype was picked up a small number of times. The chain is built from TRBV5-4 and TRBJ2-3; D possibly corresponds to TRBD1 (6 bases). V gave up 1 base and J gave up 3 bases, with 9 bases separating them. The CDR3 extends over 14 amino acids. The germline CDR1 and CDR2 sequences are SGHNT and YYREEE (reference sequence). The CDR3 region has the DNA TGTGCCAGCAGCTTGCAAGACAGGACAGATACGCAGTATTTT. Translated, it gives CASSLQDRTDTQYF.

V is TRBV12-3 or TRBV12-4 and J is TRBJ2-3; TRBD2 might be the D (6 bases). The length of the CDR3 is 13 residues. Deletions cut 5 bases from V and 4 bases from J, with 10 bases between. The CDR3 sequence: CASSGGSADTQYF. The CDR3 DNA sequence: TGTGCCAGCAGTGGGGGGTCCGCAGATACGCAGTATTTT.